This entry concerns a single T cell receptor beta chain. Noted time point: persistent/refractory GD, antithyroid drugs over 5 years with positive TRAb. PBMCs provided the RNA from which the TCR library was made. V was clipped by 1 base and J by 3 bases, with 7 bases between them. The CDR3 covers 13 residues. CDR1 DFQATT and CDR2 SNEGSKA come from the germline V gene (reference sequence). This sample was taken from a study of regulatory T cells in long-lasting Graves disease. Sequencing libraries for TCR beta were prepared with iRepertoire HTBI primers and Arm-PCR of CDR3 regions. TCRdb re-called the multiplex PCR reads with MiXCR, one entry per CDR3 protein. The sample holds more than 350,000 distinct CDR3 sequences; approximately 22% are singletons and the top ten take roughly an eighth.

This clonotype originated in a female donor with Graves disease. The specimen was peripheral blood mononuclear cells (PBMCs), collected when the disease was refractory, from a patient treated with antithyroid drugs. The rearrangement links TRBV20-1 to TRBJ2-1; D gene unclear. As DNA, the CDR3 is TGCAGTGCTAGAGGGGGTGACTACAATGAGCAGTTCTTC. Residues: CSARGGDYNEQFF.